These 26 T cell receptor beta chains came from one sample sequenced in a study of technical replicates of blood from a handful of donors. Sequencing was performed with immunoSEQ multiplex PCR; in TCRdb, only in-frame clones are kept and a portion is missing. The repertoire holds about 100,000 clones, around 95% seen once, with approximately 0.22% in the top ten. The sequenced material came from T cells isolated from PBMCs. These receptors all stem from a human donor in good health.

This clone was observed a single time. This chain joins TRBV28 and TRBJ1-2; no clear D gene. Germline CDR1 and CDR2: MDHEN and SYDVKM. CDR3 size: 14 residues. Trimming took off 4 bases at V and 4 bases at J, with 13 bases between the two ends. The CDR3 DNA reads as TGTGCCAGCAGTTCCGAAGAGCCGGTCTATGGCTACACCTTC. It specifies CASSSEEPVYGYTF.

The V gene is TRBV23-1, the J gene TRBJ2-1; 10 bases are shared with TRBD2. TRBV23-1 has ORF status, its function being uncertain. After removal of 0 bases from V and 7 bases from J, the junction contained 18 bases not matched to a gene. The CDR3 loop spans 20 amino acids. CDR3 DNA sequence: TGCGCCAGCAGTCAATCGCCCCACCTCCCAGCGGGAGGGCCTCGGAATGAGCAGTTCTTC. Residues: CASSQSPHLPAGGPRNEQFF.

The chain couples TRBV28 to TRBJ2-7; 9 bases line up with TRBD1. The ends lost 3 bases at V and 7 bases at J; junction bases unmatched: 10. The CDR3 is 15 amino acids. Germline V gives CDR1 MDHEN, CDR2 SYDVKM. CDR3 sequence reads: CASSFVKDRGWEQYF. The CDR3 nucleotides read TGTGCCAGCAGTTTTGTGAAGGACAGGGGATGGGAGCAGTACTTC.

This chain uses TRBV6-5 with TRBJ1-1, with a tentative D call TRBD1 (5 bases). V was shortened by 2 bases and J by 10 bases, with 14 bases between the two germline ends. From germline, CDR1 is MNHEY and CDR2 SVGAGI. The CDR3 is 13 amino acids. The CDR3 DNA is TGTGCCAGCAGTTACCGGTCAGGGTTCGGAGCTTTCTTT. Its translation: CASSYRSGFGAFF.

This chain connects TRBV7-6 to TRBJ2-3; 7 bases fit TRBD2. The length of the CDR3 is 17 residues. The V segment lost 4 bases and the J segment 0 bases; nucleotides outside the gene matches: 10. In germline, CDR1 is SGHVS, CDR2 FNYEAQ. In DNA form, the CDR3 reads TGTGCCAGCAGCTCCCCGAGGGGCGGGGGAAGCACAGATACGCAGTATTTT. It encodes CASSSPRGGGSTDTQYF.

This rearrangement joins TRBV7-9 to TRBJ1-1; 8 bases are a match to TRBD1. The V and J ends lost 8 bases and 2 bases, in that order; junction bases with no gene match: 4. The CDR3 is 13 amino acids. Germline V gene sequence: CDR1 SEHNR, CDR2 FQNEAQ (reference sequence). The CDR3 region has the DNA TGTGCCAGCTGGGCAGGGGGCAACACTGAAGCTTTCTTT. Translation: CASWAGGNTEAFF.

In this sample, this clone turned up once. The chain uses TRBV5-8 and TRBJ2-5, with D possibly TRBD1 on 5 matching bases. V shed 1 base and J shed 4 bases, with 14 bases lying between them. This CDR3 spans 15 amino acids. Germline V gives CDR1 SGHTS, CDR2 YDEGEE. In DNA, the CDR3 is TGTGCCAGCAGCTTGAAGGGGCGCGCAGGAGAGACCCAGTACTTC. Amino acid sequence: CASSLKGRAGETQYF.

This chain uses TRBV28 with TRBJ1-1, with D maybe TRBD1 (5 bases). Germline V CDR1 and CDR2: MDHEN, SYDVKM. CDR3 length equals 13 residues. V lost 8 bases to trimming and J lost 10 bases, with 20 bases between them. CDR3 in DNA: TGTGCCAGCGGAATCGGAGCGGGCGGGACAGCTTTCTTT. It codes for CASGIGAGGTAFF.

The chain links TRBV2 to TRBJ2-7, with D hard to call. The CDR3 contains 12 residues. Germline assignment: CDR1 SNHLY and CDR2 FYNNEI. The ends were cut back, 7 bases at V and 0 bases at J, with 7 bases in the middle. Here the CDR3 DNA reads TGTGCCAGCACCCCAGGCTCCTACGAGCAGTACTTC. It encodes CASTPGSYEQYF. Supplemented by reference TRBV2 and TRBJ2-7, the full variable domain reads EPEVTQTPSHQVTQMGQEVILRCVPISNHLYFYWYRQILGQKVEFLVSFYNNEISEKSEIFDDQFSVERPDGSNFTLKIRSTKLEDSAMYFCASTPGSYEQYFGPGTRLTVT.

The chain employs TRBV11-3 and TRBJ2-1; 7 positions match TRBD2. Germline V gives CDR1 SGHNT, CDR2 YENEEA. The CDR3 is 14 amino acids. Losses at the gene ends were 5 bases for V and 9 bases for J; bases not matched to a gene: 10. The CDR3, as DNA: TGTGCCAGCAGCCAGCGACTAGCCGGTGGTGAGCAGTTCTTC. Protein sequence: CASSQRLAGGEQFF. Looking up the rest from reference TRBV11-3 and TRBJ2-1 gives the full variable domain: EAGVVQSPRYKIIEKKQPVAFWCNPISGHNTLYWYLQNLGQGPELLIRYENEEAVDDSQLPKDRFSAERLKGVDSTLKIQPAELGDSAVYLCASSQRLAGGEQFFGPGTRLTVL.

On this clone itself: The same CDR3 also results from other DNA sequences found in this sample. The CDR3 protein is CASSLGGGSYNEQFF. CDR3 nucleotide sequence: TGCGCCAGCAGCTTGGGGGGGGGATCCTACAATGAGCAGTTCTTC. The chain combines TRBV5-1 with TRBJ2-1; TRBD2 matches 7 bases. This CDR3 contains 15 residues. After removal of 0 bases from V and 1 base from J, the junction contained 1 base not matched to a gene. Germline lookup yields CDR1 SGHRS and CDR2 YFSETQ.

The rearrangement joins TRBV5-1 to TRBJ2-3; 9 bases align to TRBD1. The V gene end was trimmed by 4 bases and the J gene end by 3 bases; junction bases not matched to a gene: 18. Germline V gives CDR1 SGHRS, CDR2 YFSETQ. The CDR3 spans 19 residues. The CDR3 DNA follows: TGCGCCAGCAGCGCCCAACGACAGGGGGAAAATATATGGACAGATACGCAGTATTTT. Translated: CASSAQRQGENIWTDTQYF.

The CDR3, as DNA: TGTGCCAGCCGACTAGCGGGAGACACCGGGGAGCTGTTTTTT. It encodes CASRLAGDTGELFF. The chain employs TRBV11-3 and TRBJ2-2, with 12 bases lining up with TRBD2. Germline V gene data show CDR1 as SGHNT and CDR2 as YENEEA. The junction had 1 base not matched to a gene; V was cut back by 8 bases and J by 3 bases. The CDR3 contains 14 residues.

This rearrangement joins TRBV7-2 to TRBJ2-7; TRBD1 matches 7 bases. Germline CDR1 SGHTA, CDR2 FQGNSA. With 0 bases clipped from V and 3 bases from J, the junction kept 8 bases outside the gene matches. This CDR3 spans 16 amino acids. CDR3 residues: CASSLAQRDSRYEQYF. The DNA for the CDR3 is TGTGCCAGCAGCTTAGCGCAACGGGACAGTCGCTACGAGCAGTACTTC. Full variable domain (remainder filled in from reference TRBV7-2 and TRBJ2-7): GAGVSQSPSNKVTEKGKDVELRCDPISGHTALYWYRQSLGQGLEFLIYFQGNSAPDKSGLPSDRFSAERTGGSVSTLTIQRTQQEDSAVYLCASSLAQRDSRYEQYFGPGTRLTVT.

The chain couples TRBV28 to TRBJ1-2; 9 nucleotides agree with TRBD1. CDR3 length equals 14 residues. V was clipped by 6 bases and J by 4 bases; unmatched bases: 6. CDR1 MDHEN and CDR2 SYDVKM come from the germline V gene. CDR3 region: CASSVPGQGYGYTF. DNA for the CDR3: TGTGCCAGCAGCGTACCGGGACAGGGCTATGGCTACACCTTC.

The V gene is TRBV30, the J gene TRBJ2-5; 8 bases match TRBD2. CDR1 is GTSNPN and CDR2 is SVGIG in the germline V gene (reference sequence). The CDR3 is 14 amino acids. V dropped 8 bases and J dropped 1; count of bases not matched to a gene: 9. The CDR3 is CATTGAGGQETQYF. Here the CDR3 DNA reads TGTGCCACAACCGGTGCGGGGGGCCAAGAGACCCAGTACTTC.

This sequence joins TRBV5-1 and TRBJ2-7; 7 nucleotides agree with TRBD2. V shed 4 bases, J shed 2 bases, and the junction held 3 bases outside the gene matches. This CDR3 is 13 amino acids long. Germline V gene lookup returns CDR1 SGHRS and CDR2 YFSETQ. The DNA for the CDR3 is TGCGCCAGCAGCCTTCGGGGGGCCTACGAGCAGTACTTC. It translates to CASSLRGAYEQYF.

V is TRBV14 and J is TRBJ2-7; D not resolved. Trimming removed 1 base at V and 1 base at J, with 11 bases between. There are 15 residues in the CDR3. The germline gives CDR1 SGHDN, CDR2 FVKESK. The CDR3 DNA sequence: TGTGCCAGCAGCCAAGTTGTGACTTCTTCCTACGAGCAGTACTTC. It yields the protein CASSQVVTSSYEQYF.

The chain employs TRBV4-2 and TRBJ2-7, with a weak D call TRBD1 (6 bases). The V gene lost 4 bases and the J gene lost 0 bases, with 13 bases spanning the gap. The germline V gene encodes CDR1 LGHNA and CDR2 YNFKEQ. The CDR3 runs 15 residues. The CDR3 bases are TGTGCCAGCAGCCCTCAACAGGGAAGCTCCTACGAGCAGTACTTC. This gives the protein CASSPQQGSSYEQYF.

This chain connects TRBV2 to TRBJ1-2, with D possibly being TRBD1 (6 bases). Germline V CDR1 and CDR2: SNHLY, FYNNEI. CDR3 size: 14 residues. V lost 1 base and J 6 bases, leaving 12 bases between the germline ends. The CDR3 DNA reads TGTGCCAGCAGTGAAGGGCGGGGGCCGAATGGCTACACCTTC. Its translation is CASSEGRGPNGYTF.

This clone was recorded once. This chain links TRBV13 with TRBJ1-6; no definite D call. The CDR3 spans 14 residues. Germline assignment: CDR1 PRHDT and CDR2 FYEKMQ (reference sequence). Trimming left V 3 bases short and J 9 bases short, with 12 bases between. CDR3 sequence: CASSFREGSSPLHF. The CDR3 bases are TGTGCCAGCAGCTTCCGGGAAGGCAGTTCACCCCTCCACTTT.

The chain links TRBV19 to TRBJ1-1; D possibly corresponds to TRBD1 (5 bases). V lost 5 bases, J lost 4 bases, and 14 bases lay in between. This CDR3 is 14 amino acids long. The V gene's germline CDR1 is LNHDA and CDR2 SQIVND (reference sequence). CDR3 protein: CASSFRQRGTEAFF. CDR3 DNA: TGTGCCAGTAGTTTTCGACAGCGGGGCACTGAAGCTTTCTTT.

This chain's CDR3 is CASSEMGGSYNEQFF. The CDR3 DNA follows: TGTGCCAGCAGTGAAATGGGGGGCTCCTACAATGAGCAGTTCTTC. The rearrangement links TRBV6-1 to TRBJ2-1; possibly TRBD2 for D (6 bases). CDR3 length: 15 amino acids. V was cut by 2 bases and J by 0 bases, with 8 bases left in between. Germline loops: CDR1 MNHNS, CDR2 SASEGT.

The J gene is TRBJ1-3, the V gene TRBV11-3; 9 bases match TRBD1. Looked up from germline, CDR1 is SGHNT and CDR2 is YENEEA. V was clipped by 5 bases and J by 2 bases; unmatched bases: 7. There are 16 residues in the CDR3. CDR3 amino acids: CASSPTDRGPGNTIYF. The CDR3 nucleotides read TGTGCCAGCAGCCCGACGGACAGGGGCCCTGGAAACACCATATATTTT.

The chain uses TRBV9 and TRBJ2-2, with 9 bases that match TRBD1. Losses at the gene ends were 3 bases for V and 4 bases for J; bases not matched to a gene: 4. CDR1 is SGDLS and CDR2 is YYNGEE in the germline V gene. This CDR3 has 15 residues. The CDR3 sequence: CASSGGQGPTGELFF. CDR3 in DNA: TGTGCCAGCAGCGGGGGACAGGGACCCACCGGGGAGCTGTTTTTT.

The chain links TRBV30 to TRBJ2-3; the match to TRBD2 covers 13 bases. Germline V gene sequence: CDR1 GTSNPN, CDR2 SVGIG (reference sequence). The CDR3 totals 16 residues. J lost 6 bases, V lost 5 bases, and 11 bases had no gene match. The CDR3 here is CAWRTSGGHSLDTQYF. In nucleotides, the CDR3 is TGTGCCTGGCGGACTAGCGGGGGCCATTCATTGGATACGCAGTATTTT.